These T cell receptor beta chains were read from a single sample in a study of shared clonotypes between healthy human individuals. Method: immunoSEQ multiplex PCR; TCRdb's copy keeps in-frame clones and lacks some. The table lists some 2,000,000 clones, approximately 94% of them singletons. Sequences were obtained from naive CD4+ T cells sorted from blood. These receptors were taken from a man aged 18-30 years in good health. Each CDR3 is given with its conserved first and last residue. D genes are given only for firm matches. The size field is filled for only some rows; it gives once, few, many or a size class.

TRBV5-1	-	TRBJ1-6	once	CASSLGQPGGNSPLHF	TGCGCCAGCAGCTTAGGACAGCCCGGAGGTAATTCACCCCTCCACTTT
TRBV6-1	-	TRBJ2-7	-	CASSRLDAEQYF	TGTGCCAGCAGTCGACTAGACGCCGAGCAGTACTTC
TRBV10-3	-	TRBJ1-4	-	CAISGVGQGEKLFF	TGTGCCATCAGTGGAGTGGGGCAGGGTGAAAAACTGTTTTTT
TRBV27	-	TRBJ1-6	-	CASSLRPADSPLHF	TGTGCCAGCAGTCTGCGGCCAGCGGATTCACCCCTCCACTTT
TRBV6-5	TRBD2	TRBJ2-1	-	CASRTGTSGIHEQFF	TGTGCCAGCAGAACGGGGACTAGCGGGATTCATGAGCAGTTCTTC
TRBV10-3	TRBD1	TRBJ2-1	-	CAISGQGPFSYNEQFF	TGTGCCATCAGTGGACAGGGGCCCTTCTCCTACAATGAGCAGTTCTTC
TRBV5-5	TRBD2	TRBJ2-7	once	CASSLGTSGGYEQYF	TGTGCCAGCAGCTTGGGGACTAGCGGGGGCTACGAGCAGTACTTC
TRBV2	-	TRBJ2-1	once	CASKEGDNEQFF	TGTGCCAGCAAAGAAGGGGACAATGAGCAGTTCTTC
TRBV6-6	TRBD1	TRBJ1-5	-	CASSPGTGTPQHF	TGTGCCAGCAGTCCCGGGACAGGAACGCCCCAGCATTTT
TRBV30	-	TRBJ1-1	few	CAWSPGDTEAFF	TGTGCCTGGAGTCCAGGGGACACTGAAGCTTTCTTT
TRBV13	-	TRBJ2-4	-	CASSLGGNKNIQYF	TGTGCCAGCAGCTTAGGAGGGAATAAAAACATTCAGTACTTC
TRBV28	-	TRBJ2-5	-	CASSLGGAMGETQYF	TGTGCCAGCAGTTTAGGGGGGGCGATGGGAGAGACCCAGTACTTC
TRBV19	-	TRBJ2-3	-	CARLLPPLERVFLTDTQYF	TGTGCCAGGCTCCTACCCCCCCTAGAGCGGGTTTTCCTCACAGATACGCAGTATTTT
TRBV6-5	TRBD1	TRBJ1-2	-	CASSYLGQGYGYTF	TGTGCCAGCAGTTACTTGGGACAGGGATATGGCTACACCTTC
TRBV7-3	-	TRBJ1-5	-	CASSLRGASNQPQHF	TGTGCCAGCAGCTTACGAGGGGCGAGCAATCAGCCCCAGCATTTT
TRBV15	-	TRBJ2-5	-	CATSSLGLTQETQYF	TGTGCCACCAGCAGTCTCGGACTAACCCAAGAGACCCAGTACTTC
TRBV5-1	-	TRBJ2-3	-	CASSLGVPSTDTQYF	TGCGCCAGCAGCTTGGGAGTCCCGAGCACAGATACGCAGTATTTT
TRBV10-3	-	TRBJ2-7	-	CAISGGLAAYEQYF	TGTGCCATCAGTGGGGGGCTAGCGGCCTACGAGCAGTACTTC
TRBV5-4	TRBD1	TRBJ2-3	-	CASSLGGTGVDTQYF	TGTGCCAGCAGCTTGGGGGGCACAGGGGTAGATACGCAGTATTTT
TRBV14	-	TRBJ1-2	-	CASSQDTGSFGYTF	TGTGCCAGCAGCCAAGACACAGGGTCCTTTGGCTACACCTTC
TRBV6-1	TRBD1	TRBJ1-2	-	CASPGQGGNYGYTF	TGTGCCAGCCCTGGACAGGGGGGCAACTATGGCTACACCTTC
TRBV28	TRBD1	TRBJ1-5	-	CASRKPGQGAGRPQHF	TGTGCCAGCAGAAAACCGGGACAGGGGGCCGGGCGGCCCCAGCATTTT
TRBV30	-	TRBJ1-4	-	CAWGTGGGGEKLFF	TGTGCCTGGGGTACAGGAGGTGGAGGGGAAAAACTGTTTTTT
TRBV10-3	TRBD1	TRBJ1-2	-	CAISESSGQGVHGYTF	TGTGCCATCAGTGAGTCGTCGGGACAGGGGGTTCATGGCTACACCTTC
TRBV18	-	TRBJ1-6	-	CASSQKEVPNSPLHF	TGTGCCAGCTCACAGAAGGAAGTTCCTAATTCACCCCTCCACTTT
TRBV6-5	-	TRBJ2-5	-	CASSYWAHGGGTQYF	TGTGCCAGCAGTTACTGGGCCCACGGGGGCGGAACCCAGTACTTC
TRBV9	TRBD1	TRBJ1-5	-	CASSVGTGNQPQHF	TGTGCCAGCAGCGTAGGGACAGGGAATCAGCCCCAGCATTTT
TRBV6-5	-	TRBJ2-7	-	CASSYTDFSYEQYF	TGTGCCAGCAGTTACACAGACTTCTCCTACGAGCAGTACTTC
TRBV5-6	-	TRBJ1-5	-	CASSLGQFNQPQHF	TGTGCCAGCAGCTTGGGACAGTTTAATCAGCCCCAGCATTTT
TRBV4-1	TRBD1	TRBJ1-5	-	CASSQVTGGHQPQHF	TGCGCCAGCAGCCAAGTAACAGGGGGCCATCAGCCCCAGCATTTT
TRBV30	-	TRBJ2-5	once	CAWSYLGETQYF	TGTGCCTGGAGTTATCTAGGGGAGACCCAGTACTTC
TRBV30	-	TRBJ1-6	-	CAWSDPAPGAYNSPLHF	TGTGCCTGGAGTGACCCTGCGCCGGGGGCCTATAATTCACCCCTCCACTTT
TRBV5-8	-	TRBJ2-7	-	CASSLGNEQYF	TGTGCCAGCAGTCTGGGTAACGAGCAGTACTTC
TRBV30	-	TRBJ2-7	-	CAWSVSTYEQYF	TGTGCCTGGAGTGTTTCGACTTACGAGCAGTACTTC
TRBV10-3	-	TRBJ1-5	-	CAIQGEQAPSNQPQHF	TGTGCCATCCAAGGCGAGCAGGCACCTAGCAATCAGCCCCAGCATTTT
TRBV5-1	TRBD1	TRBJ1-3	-	CASSLEGTVSGNTIYF	TGCGCCAGCAGCTTGGAAGGGACAGTCTCTGGAAACACCATATATTTT
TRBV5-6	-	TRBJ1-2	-	CASSLVQGNYGYTF	TGTGCCAGCAGCTTGGTACAGGGTAACTATGGCTACACCTTC
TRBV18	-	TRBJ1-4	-	CASSLGEKLFF	TGTGCCAGCTCACTTGGAGAAAAACTGTTTTTT
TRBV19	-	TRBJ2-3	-	CASSPGEKTDTQYF	TGTGCCAGTAGTCCAGGGGAGAAGACAGATACGCAGTATTTT
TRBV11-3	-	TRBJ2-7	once	CASSLAPGPAYEQYF	TGTGCCAGCAGCTTAGCTCCGGGGCCAGCCTACGAGCAGTACTTC
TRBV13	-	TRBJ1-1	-	CASSFNEATEAFF	TGTGCCAGCAGCTTTAATGAAGCCACTGAAGCTTTCTTT
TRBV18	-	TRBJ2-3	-	CASSPQSRGTDTQYF	TGTGCCAGCTCACCGCAGAGCAGGGGAACAGATACGCAGTATTTT
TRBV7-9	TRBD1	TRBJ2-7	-	CASSPRDSRHEQYF	TGTGCCAGCAGTCCCCGGGACAGTCGGCACGAGCAGTACTTC
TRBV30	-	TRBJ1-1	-	CAWSAQLWNTEAFF	TGTGCCTGGAGTGCGCAACTTTGGAACACTGAAGCTTTCTTT
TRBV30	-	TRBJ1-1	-	CAWSRGTTSEAFF	TGTGCCTGGAGTCGGGGGACTACCTCTGAAGCTTTCTTT
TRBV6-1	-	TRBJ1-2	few	CASSEVRSPYYGYTF	TGTGCCAGCAGTGAAGTGCGCAGCCCTTACTATGGCTACACCTTC
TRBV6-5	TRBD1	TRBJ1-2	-	CASSSNRGSNYGYTF	TGTGCCAGCAGTTCAAACAGGGGGAGTAACTATGGCTACACCTTC
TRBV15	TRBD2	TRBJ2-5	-	CATSRGSGGDQETQYF	TGTGCCACCAGCAGAGGTAGCGGGGGGGATCAAGAGACCCAGTACTTC
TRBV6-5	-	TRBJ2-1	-	CASSKSGSNEQFF	TGTGCCAGCAGTAAATCTGGTAGTAATGAGCAGTTCTTC